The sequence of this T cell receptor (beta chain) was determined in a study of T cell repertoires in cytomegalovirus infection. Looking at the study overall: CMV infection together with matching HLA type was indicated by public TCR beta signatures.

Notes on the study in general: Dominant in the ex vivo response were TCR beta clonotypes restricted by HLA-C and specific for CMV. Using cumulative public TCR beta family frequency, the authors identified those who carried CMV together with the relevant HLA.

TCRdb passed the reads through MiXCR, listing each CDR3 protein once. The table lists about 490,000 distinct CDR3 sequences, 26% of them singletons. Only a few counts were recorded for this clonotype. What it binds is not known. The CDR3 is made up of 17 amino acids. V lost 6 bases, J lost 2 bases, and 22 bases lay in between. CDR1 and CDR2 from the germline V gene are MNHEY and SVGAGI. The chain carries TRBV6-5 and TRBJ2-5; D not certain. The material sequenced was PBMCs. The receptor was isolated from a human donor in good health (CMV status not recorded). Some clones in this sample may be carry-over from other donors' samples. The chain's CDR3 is CASRPGLLLEIQETQYF. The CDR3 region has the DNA TGTGCCAGCAGGCCCGGGCTACTCCTTGAAATACAAGAGACCCAGTACTTC.